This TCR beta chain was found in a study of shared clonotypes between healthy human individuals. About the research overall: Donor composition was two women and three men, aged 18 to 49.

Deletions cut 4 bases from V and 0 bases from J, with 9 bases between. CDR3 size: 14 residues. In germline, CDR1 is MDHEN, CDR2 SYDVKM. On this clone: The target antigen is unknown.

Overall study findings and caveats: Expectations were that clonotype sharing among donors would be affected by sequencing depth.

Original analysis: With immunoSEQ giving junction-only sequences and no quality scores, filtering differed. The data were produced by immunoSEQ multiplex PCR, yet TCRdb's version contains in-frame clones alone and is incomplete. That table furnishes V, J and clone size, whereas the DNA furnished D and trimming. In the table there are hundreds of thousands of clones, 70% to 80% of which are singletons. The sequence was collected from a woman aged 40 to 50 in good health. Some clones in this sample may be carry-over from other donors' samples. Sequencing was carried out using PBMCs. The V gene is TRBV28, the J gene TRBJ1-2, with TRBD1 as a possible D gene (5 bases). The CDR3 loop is CASSSGTANYGYTF. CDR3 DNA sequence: TGTGCCAGCAGTTCCGGGACCGCTAACTATGGCTACACCTTC.